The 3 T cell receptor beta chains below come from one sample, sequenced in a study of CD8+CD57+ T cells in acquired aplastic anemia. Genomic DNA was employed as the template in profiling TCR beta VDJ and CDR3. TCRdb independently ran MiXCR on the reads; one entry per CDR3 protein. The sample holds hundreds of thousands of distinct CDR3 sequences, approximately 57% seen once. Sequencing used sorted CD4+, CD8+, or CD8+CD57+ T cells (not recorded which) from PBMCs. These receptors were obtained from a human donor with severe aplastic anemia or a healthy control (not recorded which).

The CDR3 nucleotides are TGTGCCAGCAGCCAACCTACTAGCCGCGAGCAGTACTTC. This sequence encodes CASSQPTSREQYF. This sequence joins TRBV12-3 or TRBV12-4 and TRBJ2-7, with D possibly matching TRBD2 (6 bases). With 6 bases removed from V and 6 bases from J, the gap between germline ends came to 15 bases. The CDR3 has 13 residues.

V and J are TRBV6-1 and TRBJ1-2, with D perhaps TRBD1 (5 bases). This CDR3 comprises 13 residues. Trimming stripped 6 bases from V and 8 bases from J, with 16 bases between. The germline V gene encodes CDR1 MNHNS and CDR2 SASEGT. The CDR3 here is CASSTRGGEGYTF. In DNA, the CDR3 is TGTGCCAGCAGCACAAGGGGAGGAGAAGGCTACACCTTC.

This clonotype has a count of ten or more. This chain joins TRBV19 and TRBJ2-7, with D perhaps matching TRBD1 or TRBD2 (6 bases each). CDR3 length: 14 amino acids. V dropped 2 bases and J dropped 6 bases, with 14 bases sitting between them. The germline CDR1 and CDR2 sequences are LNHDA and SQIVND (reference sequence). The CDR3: CASSIMGGSREQYF. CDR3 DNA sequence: TGTGCCAGTAGTATAATGGGGGGCTCTCGCGAGCAGTACTTC.